This T cell receptor (beta chain) was identified during a study of response to subunit inactivated influenza vaccine. General observations from the study: Few new T cells, the authors suggested, are recruited by each seasonal influenza vaccination.

This clonotype was seen a few times. As yet, its antigen is unknown. V was shortened by 3 bases and J by 3 bases, with 12 bases between the two germline ends. Germline loops: CDR1 ENHRY, CDR2 SYGVKD. The CDR3 length is 14 residues. TCRdb recomputed calls from the RT-PCR reads with MiXCR, one row per CDR3 protein. In the table there are around 850,000 distinct CDR3 sequences, about a fifth of which are singletons. Here the sequenced sample was PBMCs from blood, taken roughly 5 days after vaccination. The chain joins TRBV10-3 to TRBJ2-7; perhaps TRBD2 as D (6 bases). The sequence derives from a man aged 50 to 60 who received an inactivated influenza vaccine. In DNA form, the CDR3 reads TGTGCCATCAGTGATCCCGGCGGGATCTACGAGCAGTACTTC. Protein: CAISDPGGIYEQYF.